The clone carrying this T cell receptor beta chain came up once. The antigen is not known. This specimen belongs to a study of cytomegalovirus exposure and HLA in healthy donors. Study overall: The roughly 120 validation repertoires were reported in a later analysis to have been generated on the same platform as the approximately 700 first-cohort repertoires.

Some clones are missing from TCRdb's copy, which holds only in-frame ones; the method was immunoSEQ multiplex PCR. Seen here are 100,000 to 150,000 clones, more than 70% observed once, and the top ten hold 1.4%. General study findings and limits: Rare TCR sequences dominated, though some public TCRs recurred in many donors. In vitro data verified a few CMV-associated chains as specific for CMV antigens.

Between the trimmed V and J ends, which lost 7 bases and 1 base, there was a span of 9 bases. The CDR3 length is 13 residues. Germline V gives CDR1 SGHTA, CDR2 FQGNSA. The approximately 120-subject validation cohort, separate from the 666-subject first cohort, included the donors. V and J are TRBV7-2 and TRBJ2-3; no clear D. The receptor's source is a man aged 30 to 39 in good health and CMV-seronegative. What was sequenced was PBMCs. The CDR3 here is CASTSFRTDTQYF. As DNA, the CDR3 is TGTGCCAGCACCTCTTTCCGCACAGATACGCAGTATTTT.